Detailed here is one T cell receptor beta chain. The source of the sample is a study of blood T cell repertoires in COVID-19. Overall study: Samples representing acute and convalescent COVID-19 were sourced from the United States, Italy and Spain. PBMCs, B-cell-depleted T cells, or T cells provided the cDNA or gDNA that made up the material.

Original methodology: Amplified reference gene primers provided the basis for estimating nucleated cell counts. Assay used: immunoSEQ multiplex PCR; TCRdb lists only in-frame clones, some missing. The D gene and trimming were derived from the DNA, and the V and J assignments and clone size from that table. This table holds around 360,000 clones, around 87% found once. Patients from Seattle were sampled longitudinally, starting during active infection. Germline CDR1 is SGHRS and CDR2 is YFSETQ. V dropped 0 bases and J dropped 2 bases, with 14 bases sitting between them. This CDR3 has 17 residues. This receptor was obtained from a woman between 25 and 40 years old with COVID-19, enrolled during active disease. The chain uses TRBV5-1 and TRBJ2-2; weak D call: TRBD2 (5 bases). The sequenced sample consisted of peripheral blood. The CDR3 region is CASSLGFSSGNTGELFF. The DNA for the CDR3 is TGCGCCAGCAGCTTGGGGTTCTCCAGCGGCAACACCGGGGAGCTGTTTTTT.